One sample yielded the 27 T cell receptor beta chains listed below, sequenced in a study of shared clonotypes between healthy human individuals. Generated by immunoSEQ multiplex PCR, the TCRdb table keeps only in-frame clones and is missing some. The sample comprises more than 550,000 clones, 90% of which are singletons, and around a third rests with the top ten. The sequenced sample consisted of memory CD8+ T cells from PBMCs. The subset is: CD45RO+ cells pooled with CCR7-negative TemRA cells. Every receptor here comes from a man aged 18 to 30 in good health. Some clones in this sample may be carry-over from other donors' samples.

The CDR3 region is CASSQVGARSEQYF. In DNA form, the CDR3 reads TGCGCCAGCAGCCAAGTAGGGGCGCGTAGCGAGCAGTACTTC. This chain connects TRBV4-1 to TRBJ2-7; a weak D match, TRBD1 (5 bases). Trimming took off 1 base at V and 6 bases at J, with 13 bases between the two ends. CDR1 is MGHRA and CDR2 is YSYEKL in the germline V gene. This CDR3 has 14 residues.

For the CDR3, the DNA is TGTGCCAGCAGTTTAATACTAGCGGGAGACGAGCAGTTCTTC. It yields the protein CASSLILAGDEQFF. The chain is built from TRBV27 and TRBJ2-1; 11 positions agree with TRBD2. The CDR3 totals 14 residues. Germline CDR1 and CDR2: MNHEY and SMNVEV (reference sequence). With 2 bases clipped from V and 10 bases from J, the junction kept 4 bases outside the gene matches.

This chain joins TRBV27 and TRBJ1-2, with TRBD1 matching 10 bases. The CDR3 totals 14 residues. V trimming: 5 bases; J trimming: 4 bases; junction bases outside the gene matches: 4. Germline-derived CDR1 and CDR2 are MNHEY and SMNVEV (reference sequence). This chain's CDR3 is CASSPTGGSYGYTF. The CDR3 region has the DNA TGTGCCAGCAGTCCGACAGGGGGCAGCTATGGCTACACCTTC.

With respect to this clone: This same CDR3 is encoded by further DNA sequences in the sample. The J gene is TRBJ2-1, the V gene TRBV9, with a weak D call TRBD2 (6 bases). V lost 2 bases and J lost 1, with 10 bases in between. Germline V gene data show CDR1 as SGDLS and CDR2 as YYNGEE. The CDR3 loop spans 15 amino acids. The CDR3 region is CASSVSGVSYNEQFF. The CDR3 nucleotides read TGTGCCAGCAGCGTTTCGGGAGTTTCCTACAATGAGCAGTTCTTC.

The gene calls are TRBV10-3 and TRBJ1-1; 8 bases are a match to TRBD1. Trimming took 5 bases from V and 2 from J; bases not matched to a gene: 4. CDR1 is ENHRY, CDR2 SYGVKD, per germline. CDR3 size: 14 residues. The CDR3 sequence is CAISMTGDNTEAFF. CDR3 nucleotides: TGTGCCATCAGTATGACAGGGGATAACACTGAAGCTTTCTTT.

The genes are TRBV6-6 and TRBJ2-1, with D perhaps assigned TRBD1 or TRBD2 (5 bases each). The CDR3 is 14 amino acids. The germline V gene encodes CDR1 MNHNY and CDR2 SVGAGI (reference sequence). V shed 10 bases and J shed 3 bases, with 16 bases lying between them. In DNA form, the CDR3 reads TGTGCCACGGATGGGACGGGGCACTACAATGAGCAGTTCTTC. Translated, it gives CATDGTGHYNEQFF.

This sequence joins TRBV4-3 and TRBJ2-1; D may correspond to TRBD1 or TRBD2 (5 bases each). Germline CDR1 is LGHNA and CDR2 is YSLEER. The CDR3 has 18 residues. The ends were cut back, 0 bases at V and 0 bases at J, with 15 bases in the middle. The CDR3 here is CASSQEGVVGSSYNEQFF. DNA for the CDR3: TGCGCCAGCAGCCAAGAGGGGGTAGTCGGTAGCTCCTACAATGAGCAGTTCTTC.

This chain connects TRBV9 to TRBJ2-7; the match to TRBD2 covers 9 bases. V shed 0 bases and J 2 bases; nucleotides not matched to a gene: 6. Per the germline V gene, CDR1 is SGDLS and CDR2 is YYNGEE. This CDR3 is 16 amino acids long. Written as DNA, the CDR3 is TGTGCCAGCAGCGTAGTACGGCGGGAGGGCCCCTACGAGCAGTACTTC. Amino acids: CASSVVRREGPYEQYF.

This clone showed up just once. This chain links TRBV9 with TRBJ2-1; D call uncertain. V was trimmed by 1 base and J by 5 bases, leaving 10 bases between them. CDR1 and CDR2 (germline): SGDLS, YYNGEE. CDR3 size: 14 residues. The CDR3 DNA reads as TGTGCCAGCAGCGTATTTACGGAAGACAATGAGCAGTTCTTC. It is translated as CASSVFTEDNEQFF.

The chain joins TRBV2 to TRBJ2-3, with 8 bases aligning to TRBD2. The CDR3 consists of 15 residues. The ends lost 7 bases at V and 2 bases at J; junction bases unmatched: 8. Germline CDR1 SNHLY, CDR2 FYNNEI. The chain's CDR3 is CASIMLAGPTDTQYF. DNA of the CDR3: TGTGCCAGCATTATGTTAGCGGGACCCACAGATACGCAGTATTTT.

The chain links TRBV7-9 to TRBJ1-1; D ambiguous. The V end was cut by 1 base, the J end by 0 bases, with 6 bases between. The CDR3 length is 14 residues. Germline V gene lookup returns CDR1 SEHNR and CDR2 FQNEAQ (reference sequence). The CDR3 protein is CASSLEHMNTEAFF. The DNA of the CDR3 is TGTGCCAGCAGCTTAGAACACATGAACACTGAAGCTTTCTTT.

The chain uses TRBV6-1 and TRBJ2-3; the D call may be TRBD1 or TRBD2 (6 bases each). V was clipped by 8 bases and J by 5 bases, with 20 bases between them. The CDR3 has 15 amino acids. Germline lookup yields CDR1 MNHNS and CDR2 SASEGT. CDR3 DNA: TGTGCCAGCGCCGCGATGGGGGGCTGGGGAGATACGCAGTATTTT. Amino acid sequence: CASAAMGGWGDTQYF.

This chain joins TRBV5-1 and TRBJ2-7; TRBD2 agrees at 13 bases. CDR1 SGHRS and CDR2 YFSETQ come from the germline V gene. The junction had 9 bases not matched to a gene; V was cut back by 0 bases and J by 6 bases. The CDR3 sequence is 17 residues long. This CDR3 reads CASSLGLAGGPGSEQYF. The DNA for the CDR3 is TGCGCCAGCAGCTTGGGACTAGCGGGAGGCCCGGGGTCCGAGCAGTACTTC.

In regard to this clone: One junction end does not reproduce the germline sequence, and a read error may be involved. At the DNA level, this CDR3 is encoded by other sequences in the same sample as well. The J gene is TRBJ1-5, the V gene TRBV28, with TRBD1 identical over 8 bases. The CDR3 sequence is 14 residues long. The V gene's germline CDR1 is MDHEN and CDR2 SYDVKM. The CDR3 DNA follows: TGCGCCAGCAGTTCGACAGGGGGCAATCAGCCCCAGCATTTT. Translating it yields CASSSTGGNQPQHF.

V and J are TRBV6-1 and TRBJ2-7; 10 nucleotides agree with TRBD1. The junction had 6 bases not matched to a gene; V was cut back by 6 bases and J by 1 base. CDR3 length equals 15 residues. The germline CDR1 and CDR2 sequences are MNHNS and SASEGT. CDR3 loop: CASSPRTGGSYEQYF. The CDR3 region has the DNA TGTGCCAGCAGCCCCCGGACAGGGGGTTCCTACGAGCAGTACTTC.

The V call is TRBV4-1, the J call TRBJ1-1, with unresolved D. V lost 0 bases and J lost 0, with 8 bases in between. The CDR3 runs 15 residues. CDR1 and CDR2 (germline): MGHRA, YSYEKL. This CDR3 is CASSQDIALNTEAFF. For the CDR3, the DNA is TGCGCCAGCAGCCAAGATATCGCACTGAACACTGAAGCTTTCTTT.

The chain recombines TRBV28 with TRBJ2-7; a possible D gene is TRBD1 (6 bases). V lost 6 bases and J 7 bases, leaving 19 bases between the germline ends. Germline values: CDR1 MDHEN, CDR2 SYDVKM. This CDR3 contains 14 residues. CDR3 in amino acids: CASSYRASHSEQYF. CDR3 DNA: TGTGCCAGCAGCTACAGGGCTTCCCACTCAGAGCAGTACTTC.

The V and J genes are TRBV29-1 and TRBJ2-5; no definite D call. The CDR3 sequence is 12 residues long. Trimming stripped 4 bases from V and 1 base from J, with 7 bases between. The germline V gene encodes CDR1 SQVTM and CDR2 ANQGSEA. The CDR3 coding sequence is TGCAGCGTTGTCTCGTTCCAAGAGACCCAGTACTTC. Encoded protein: CSVVSFQETQYF. Filled out from reference TRBV29-1 and TRBJ2-5, the complete variable domain reads SAVISQKPSRDICQRGTSLTIQCQVDSQVTMMFWYRQQPGQSLTLIATANQGSEATYESGFVIDKFPISRPNLTFSTLTVSNMSPEDSSIYLCSVVSFQETQYFGPGTRLLVL.

The rearrangement joins TRBV28 to TRBJ1-4; D is uncertain. CDR3 length equals 16 residues. V shed 1 base and J shed 0 bases, with 9 bases lying between them. CDR1 and CDR2 (germline): MDHEN, SYDVKM. The CDR3 spells CASSLYREATNEKLFF. CDR3 in DNA: TGTGCCAGCAGTTTATATCGGGAAGCAACTAATGAAAAACTGTTTTTT.

The chain employs TRBV4-3 and TRBJ2-1; 14 bases line up with TRBD2. The trim removed 4 bases at V and 8 bases at J, leaving 4 bases unmatched. Germline CDR1 and CDR2: LGHNA and YSLEER. The length of the CDR3 is 15 residues. For the CDR3, the DNA is TGCGCCAGCAGCCCCGGGACTAGCGGGAGCTATGAGCAGTTCTTC. Protein product: CASSPGTSGSYEQFF.

The table lists this clone with a few counts. The gene calls are TRBV28 and TRBJ1-1; no clear D gene. This CDR3 has 10 amino acids. Germline CDR1 MDHEN, CDR2 SYDVKM. The CDR3 coding sequence is TGTGCGACCTGGAGCTCTGGAGCTTTCTTT. Encoded protein: CATWSSGAFF. Based on the CDR3 plus reference TRBV28 and TRBJ1-1, the full variable domain is DVKVTQSSRYLVKRTGEKVFLECVQDMDHENMFWYRQDPGLGLRLIYFSYDVKMKEKGDIPEGYSVSREKKERFSLILESASTNQTSMYLCATWSSGAFFGQGTRLTVV.

Concerning this clone: The sample has other DNA sequences that encode this CDR3 too. The rearrangement uses TRBV9 and TRBJ2-5; possible D gene TRBD2, 6 bases. The V gene's germline CDR1 is SGDLS and CDR2 YYNGEE. The germline V and J ends were trimmed by 4 bases and 3 bases, with 13 bases remaining between them. CDR3 length: 14 residues. The CDR3 reads CASSPSGTEETQYF. As DNA, the CDR3 is TGTGCCAGCAGCCCCTCGGGGACTGAAGAGACCCAGTACTTC. The whole variable domain, remainder taken from reference TRBV9 and TRBJ2-5, is DSGVTQTPKHLITATGQRVTLRCSPRSGDLSVYWYQQSLDQGLQFLIQYYNGEERAKGNILERFSAQQFPDLHSELNLSSLELGDSALYFCASSPSGTEETQYFGPGTRLLVL.

The chain has TRBV12-5 and TRBJ2-7; D possibly uses TRBD1 or TRBD2 (6 bases each). This CDR3 region has 16 residues. The V gene lost 7 bases and the J gene lost 1 base, with 20 bases spanning the gap. The germline CDR1 and CDR2 sequences are LGHNT and FRNRAP. In nucleotides, the CDR3 is TGTGCTAGTGCCGCCGGATGGTCGGGGGCATCCTACGAGCAGTACTTC. Residues: CASAAGWSGASYEQYF.

This chain connects TRBV7-8 to TRBJ2-2, with 9 bases matching TRBD2. There are 15 residues in the CDR3. V trimming: 1 base; J trimming: 7 bases; junction bases outside the gene matches: 4. Looked up from germline, CDR1 is SGHVS and CDR2 is FQNEAQ. The CDR3 reads CASSLGGRAGGELFF. For the CDR3, the DNA is TGTGCCAGCAGCTTAGGCGGGAGGGCCGGCGGGGAGCTGTTTTTT. Together with reference TRBV7-8 and TRBJ2-2, the CDR3 gives the full variable domain: GAGVSQSPRYKVAKRGQDVALRCDPISGHVSLFWYQQALGQGPEFLTYFQNEAQLDKSGLPSDRFFAERPEGSVSTLKIQRTQQEDSAVYLCASSLGGRAGGELFFGEGSRLTVL.

In DNA form, the CDR3 reads TGTGCTAGTGGTTTAGGGGGTTGGCACAATGAGCAGTTCTTC. Protein sequence: CASGLGGWHNEQFF. The rearrangement uses TRBV12-5 and TRBJ2-1; D is possibly TRBD1 (6 bases). V was pared by 3 bases and J by 5 bases, with 11 bases between. This CDR3 is 14 amino acids long. Germline V gene lookup returns CDR1 LGHNT and CDR2 FRNRAP.

The chain has TRBV28 and TRBJ2-7; D remains ambiguous. Germline V lookup: CDR1 MDHEN, CDR2 SYDVKM. Trimming took off 2 bases at V and 3 bases at J, with 14 bases between the two ends. CDR3 length: 15 residues. The CDR3 bases are TGTGCCAGCAGTTTACGGCTCCGGGTAAGCTACGAGCAGTACTTC. Amino acid sequence: CASSLRLRVSYEQYF.

This clone is a singleton in its sample. The chain uses TRBV6-5 and TRBJ1-1, with no clear D. The CDR3 extends over 15 amino acids. V was pared by 4 bases and J by 1 base, with 13 bases between. Germline V gives CDR1 MNHEY, CDR2 SVGAGI. The CDR3 coding sequence is TGTGCCAGCAGTTCAGGTCCCGGATGGAACACTGAAGCTTTCTTT. This translates into CASSSGPGWNTEAFF.